The sample holds many counts of the clone carrying this T cell receptor beta chain. Whole blood was used without fractionation, so all unsorted peripheral T cells were included. V lost 5 bases and J 4 bases, leaving 9 bases between the germline ends. CDR1 DFQATT and CDR2 SNEGSKA come from the germline V gene (reference sequence). This CDR3 comprises 12 residues. Alpha and beta constant-region primers primed reverse transcription of around 540 ng RNA. Using multiplexing indices, alpha and beta chain libraries were generated apart by chain-specific third strand synthesis. Two random hexamers, added before amplification and joined, formed each molecule's 12-nucleotide barcode. TCRdb reprocessed the 5' RACE reads with MiXCR, giving one entry per CDR3 protein. The sample has about 10,000 distinct CDR3 sequences, around 8% seen once. The data originate from a study of HIV-infected patients and healthy controls.

The chain couples TRBV20-1 to TRBJ2-1; D is undetermined. Sequenced: blood. This receptor was obtained from an adult in good health. This CDR3 is CSADELYNEQFF. For the CDR3, the DNA is TGCAGTGCTGATGAACTATACAATGAGCAGTTCTTC.